These T cell receptor beta chains were read from a single sample in a study of response to subunit inactivated influenza vaccine. Each CDR3 protein is one row after TCRdb ran MiXCR on the RT-PCR reads. The sample has about 800,000 distinct CDR3 sequences, less than 25% seen once. The input for sequencing was PBMCs from blood, taken roughly 5 days after vaccination. These receptors all stem from a man between 50 and 59 years old who received an inactivated influenza vaccine. Each CDR3 is given with its conserved first and last residue. Fields, in order: CDR3 DNA, CDR3 protein, clone size, V gene, D gene, J gene. The D gene is left open where the match is weak. Only some rows state a clone size, as once, few, many or a class for expanded clones.

CDR3 DNA: TGTGCCAGCAGTTTAGCGCACAGGGAACGACAGCCCCAGCATTTT
CDR3 protein: CASSLAHRERQPQHF
clone size: few
V gene: TRBV12-3/TRBV12-4
D gene: NA
J gene: TRBJ1-5

CDR3 DNA: TGTGCCAGCAGCCAAGAGGGACTAGCGGGAGGGCTTTCAAATGAGCAGTTCTTC
CDR3 protein: CASSQEGLAGGLSNEQFF
clone size: NA
V gene: TRBV3-2
D gene: NA
J gene: TRBJ2-1

CDR3 DNA: TGCGCCAGCAGCTTGGTGGGACAGGGACATGAAAAACTGTTTTTT
CDR3 protein: CASSLVGQGHEKLFF
clone size: NA
V gene: TRBV5-1
D gene: TRBD1
J gene: TRBJ1-4

CDR3 DNA: TGTGCCAGCAGCAACCAGGGGGGTTCCTACAATGAGCAGTTCTTC
CDR3 protein: CASSNQGGSYNEQFF
clone size: many
V gene: TRBV7-9
D gene: NA
J gene: TRBJ2-1

CDR3 DNA: TGTGCCAGCAAAATCGGGACTAGCGGGTTACAAGAGACCCAGTACTTC
CDR3 protein: CASKIGTSGLQETQYF
clone size: many
V gene: TRBV12-3/TRBV12-4
D gene: TRBD2
J gene: TRBJ2-5

CDR3 DNA: TGTGCCAGCAGCCAAGGGAGAGGGGACACCGGGGAGCTGTTTTTT
CDR3 protein: CASSQGRGDTGELFF
clone size: few
V gene: TRBV3-1
D gene: NA
J gene: TRBJ2-2

CDR3 DNA: TGTGCCAGCAGCCAAGGGGGACAGGGCGGTATTCAGCCCCAGCATTTT
CDR3 protein: CASSQGGQGGIQPQHF
clone size: few
V gene: TRBV4-2
D gene: TRBD1
J gene: TRBJ1-5

CDR3 DNA: TGTGCCAGCAGTTTGGTCAACAATCAGCCCCAGCATTTT
CDR3 protein: CASSLVNNQPQHF
clone size: many
V gene: TRBV27
D gene: NA
J gene: TRBJ1-5

CDR3 DNA: TGTGCCAGCAGCCAAGCGACAGGGGTCTCCTACGAGCAGTACTTC
CDR3 protein: CASSQATGVSYEQYF
clone size: many
V gene: TRBV4-2
D gene: TRBD1
J gene: TRBJ2-7

CDR3 DNA: TGCAGTGCGTTACAGGGGGCGCACGGCAATCAGCCCCAGCATTTT
CDR3 protein: CSALQGAHGNQPQHF
clone size: NA
V gene: TRBV20-1
D gene: TRBD1
J gene: TRBJ1-5

CDR3 DNA: TGTGCCAGCAGTGAAATAACGAGGGGGCTAAGCGAAAAACTGTTTTTT
CDR3 protein: CASSEITRGLSEKLFF
clone size: NA
V gene: TRBV2
D gene: TRBD1
J gene: TRBJ1-4

CDR3 DNA: TGTGCCAGCAACCCGGGACTAGCGACAGGGGAGCTGTTTTTT
CDR3 protein: CASNPGLATGELFF
clone size: NA
V gene: TRBV6-2/TRBV6-3
D gene: TRBD2
J gene: TRBJ2-2

CDR3 DNA: TGTGCCAGCAGTCTACGCCGTCGTATGGTGGTCGGCAGAATTTACAATGAGCAGTTCTTC
CDR3 protein: CASSLRRRMVVGRIYNEQFF
clone size: many
V gene: TRBV6-2/TRBV6-3
D gene: NA
J gene: TRBJ2-1